This is a list of T cell receptor beta chains from one sample in a study of blood T cell repertoires in COVID-19. Assay: immunoSEQ multiplex PCR; the TCRdb copy retains only in-frame clones and omits some. This table has 90,000 to 120,000 clones, around 88% appearing once. Material for sequencing was peripheral blood. Source of these receptors: a man in his fifties or sixties with active or convalescent COVID-19. Both conserved end residues are part of each CDR3. The D gene is left open where the match is weak.

len,v_gene,d_gene,CDR3aa
16,TRBV6-5,TRBD1,CASSYSRTGGNYGYTF
14,TRBV30,.,CAWMRVQNNSPLHF
14,TRBV6-5,.,CASSADRNTGELFF
15,TRBV9,.,CASSVEAGLYNEQFF
15,TRBV7-2,.,CASSPRVGADTEAFF
15,TRBV20-1,.,CSASSLAPTTDTQYF
14,TRBV3-1/TRBV3-2,.,CASSRMTHTYEQYF
14,TRBV6-5,TRBD1,CASSYRQGAETQYF
13,TRBV28,.,CASRDSPRNTIYF
15,TRBV7-8,TRBD1,CASSRGQGIGNTIYF
15,TRBV7-8,.,CASSPWFLANSPLHF
12,TRBV28,TRBD1,CASGTGDPPLHF
16,TRBV10-1,TRBD1,CASSNLPGQGSEKLFF
14,TRBV7-9,TRBD1,CASSKGQGNSPLHF
16,TRBV5-5,TRBD1,CASSLQGDFSYNEQFF
14,TRBV18,TRBD1,CASSPGQGSVGYTF
11,TRBV25-1,.,CASLPDNEQFF
15,TRBV3-1/TRBV3-2,.,CASSRPWGRCNEQYF
14,TRBV5-1,TRBD1,CASSWGQGASPLHF
15,TRBV28,TRBD2,CASSLPRTSAREQYF
15,TRBV18,TRBD1,CASSRGQGNDEKLFF
13,TRBV11-2,.,CASSLWGYTEAFF
17,TRBV5-1,.,CASSPGGGDSTNYGYTF
16,TRBV15,.,CATSRDKNSGTDTQYF
14,TRBV6-5,.,CASSYRGWNNEQFF
11,TRBV29-1,.,CGGGSSYEQYF
15,TRBV14,TRBD1,CASSQGPGQDEKLFF
15,TRBV28,.,CASTPHSGGNTEAFF